This TCR beta chain was documented in a study of blood T cell repertoires in COVID-19. Study as a whole: Researchers got acute and convalescent COVID-19 samples from the United States, Italy and Spain. T cells, B-cell-depleted T cells, or PBMCs supplied cDNA or gDNA.

The CDR3 length is 14 residues. V was trimmed by 2 bases and J by 5 bases, leaving 10 bases between them. CDR1 is LNHDA, CDR2 SQIVND, per germline (reference sequence). As originally analysed: From reference gene primer amplification, estimates of nucleated cell counts were derived. Using immunoSEQ multiplex PCR, the repertoire was profiled, and TCRdb retains in-frame clones only, with some absent. The D gene and trimming were derived from the DNA, and the V and J assignments and clone size from that table. This sample has about 78,000 clones, with 80% to 85% found just once. The material sequenced was peripheral blood. The chain is built from TRBV19 and TRBJ2-1, with TRBD1 as a possible D gene (6 bases). This TCR came from a man between 50 and 59 years old with acute or convalescent COVID-19. CDR3 residues: CASSIWQGNNEQFF. The CDR3 nucleotides read TGTGCCAGTAGTATATGGCAGGGGAACAATGAGCAGTTCTTC.